Here is one T cell receptor (beta chain) with its context. This record belongs to a study of blood T cell repertoires in COVID-19. About the study: Collection of acute and convalescent COVID-19 samples took place in the United States, Italy and Spain. From T cells, B-cell-depleted T cells, or PBMCs came the material, which was cDNA or gDNA.

Under the authors' procedure: Amplification of reference gene primers was used by the study to estimate nucleated cell counts. Repertoires were generated with immunoSEQ multiplex PCR, while TCRdb's copy carries only in-frame clones and drops some. That table is the source of V, J and clone size, and D and trimming were worked out from the DNA. The table has approximately 94,000 clones, over 65% seen once. Specimen: peripheral blood. The sequence was obtained from a human donor in a cohort sampled during active COVID-19.

The CDR3 DNA reads as TGCGCCAGCAGCTTGGGACAGTCAACTACCGGGGAGCTGTTTTTT. This encodes CASSLGQSTTGELFF. This chain uses TRBV5-1 with TRBJ2-2; a weak D match, TRBD1 (5 bases). CDR1 is SGHRS, CDR2 YFSETQ, per germline. Trimming removed 0 bases from V and 5 bases from J, with 11 bases in between. The CDR3 consists of 15 residues.